This is a list of T cell receptor beta chains from one sample in a study of OX40 agonist ivuxolimab in advanced cancers. Repertoires were generated with immunoSEQ multiplex PCR, while TCRdb's copy carries only in-frame clones and drops some. The sample holds tens of thousands of clones; 86% are singletons and the top ten take approximately 0.54%. The sample consisted of CD4+ or CD8+ T cells sorted from blood, taken in a trial of the OX40 agonist ivuxolimab. The origin of the receptors is an adult with an advanced solid tumor such as melanoma, head and neck, liver or kidney cancer. Each CDR3 is given with its conserved first and last residue. A D gene is named only where the DNA matches it firmly. The size field is filled for only some rows; it gives once, few, many or a size class.

abundance: NA; d_gene: TRBD1; v_gene: TRBV4-2; j_gene: TRBJ1-6; CDR3nt: TGTGCCAGCAGCCTCAACAGGGGCCTAAATTCACCCCTCCACTTT; CDR3aa: CASSLNRGLNSPLHF
abundance: NA; d_gene: NA; v_gene: TRBV2; j_gene: TRBJ2-7; CDR3nt: TGTGCCAGCAGTGGTATGTTCTACGAGCAGTACTTC; CDR3aa: CASSGMFYEQYF
abundance: NA; d_gene: TRBD2; v_gene: TRBV19; j_gene: TRBJ2-3; CDR3nt: TGTGCCAGTAGAACTACTAGCGGGAGTACGGATACGCAGTATTTT; CDR3aa: CASRTTSGSTDTQYF
abundance: NA; d_gene: NA; v_gene: TRBV29-1; j_gene: TRBJ1-2; CDR3nt: TGCAGCGTTGGCGGGGAGGGCTATGGCTACACCTTC; CDR3aa: CSVGGEGYGYTF
abundance: NA; d_gene: NA; v_gene: TRBV5-6; j_gene: TRBJ2-7; CDR3nt: TGTGCCAGCAGCTTGTCTCAGGTCGGGACCTACGAGCAGTACTTC; CDR3aa: CASSLSQVGTYEQYF
abundance: NA; d_gene: NA; v_gene: TRBV2; j_gene: TRBJ2-4; CDR3nt: TGTGCCAGCAGCCCTCCCGGAAACATTCAGTACTTC; CDR3aa: CASSPPGNIQYF
abundance: NA; d_gene: TRBD1; v_gene: TRBV7-3; j_gene: TRBJ1-2; CDR3nt: TGTGCCAGCAGGCCCCCGGGACAGGCCGGCTACACCTTC; CDR3aa: CASRPPGQAGYTF
abundance: NA; d_gene: NA; v_gene: TRBV11-2; j_gene: TRBJ2-7; CDR3nt: TGTGCCAGCAGCTTTTTTAGGGCCTACGAGCAGTACTTC; CDR3aa: CASSFFRAYEQYF
abundance: NA; d_gene: TRBD1; v_gene: TRBV30; j_gene: TRBJ2-3; CDR3nt: TGTGCCTGGAGGGGACAGAGCACAGATACGCAGTATTTT; CDR3aa: CAWRGQSTDTQYF
abundance: NA; d_gene: TRBD2; v_gene: TRBV7-2; j_gene: TRBJ2-3; CDR3nt: TGTGCCAGCAGCCCCTTTACTAGCGGGTACACAGATACGCAGTATTTT; CDR3aa: CASSPFTSGYTDTQYF
abundance: NA; d_gene: NA; v_gene: TRBV6-5; j_gene: TRBJ1-1; CDR3nt: TGTGCCAGCAGTTTTTCAGGGGAGAACACTGAAGCTTTCTTT; CDR3aa: CASSFSGENTEAFF
abundance: NA; d_gene: TRBD2; v_gene: TRBV11-2; j_gene: TRBJ2-7; CDR3nt: TGTGCCAGCAGCTCCAAAATCATATGGAGCGGGAGGGACGAGCAGTACTTC; CDR3aa: CASSSKIIWSGRDEQYF
abundance: once; d_gene: TRBD1; v_gene: TRBV15; j_gene: TRBJ1-1; CDR3nt: TGTGCCACCAGCAGAGGGGGAGGAGGGGGCAACACTGAAGCTTTCTTT; CDR3aa: CATSRGGGGGNTEAFF
abundance: NA; d_gene: NA; v_gene: TRBV28; j_gene: TRBJ2-3; CDR3nt: TGTGCCAGCAGTCCCATGACAGGTATCGATACGCAGTATTTT; CDR3aa: CASSPMTGIDTQYF
abundance: NA; d_gene: NA; v_gene: TRBV5-5; j_gene: TRBJ2-2; CDR3nt: TGTGCCAGCAGCTTGGCGGGGACTCTAAGAAACACCGGGGAGCTGTTTTTT; CDR3aa: CASSLAGTLRNTGELFF
abundance: NA; d_gene: TRBD1; v_gene: TRBV9; j_gene: TRBJ2-1; CDR3nt: TGTGCCAGCAGCGTGACAGGGAGCTCCTACAATGAGCAGTTCTTC; CDR3aa: CASSVTGSSYNEQFF
abundance: NA; d_gene: NA; v_gene: TRBV5-8; j_gene: TRBJ2-5; CDR3nt: TGTGCCAGCAGCTTGATGGGAGAGGAGAGGCAGTACTTC; CDR3aa: CASSLMGEERQYF
abundance: NA; d_gene: TRBD1; v_gene: TRBV13; j_gene: TRBJ2-3; CDR3nt: TGTGCCAGCATAAATAGGGGGCTGTCTGATACGCAGTATTTT; CDR3aa: CASINRGLSDTQYF
abundance: NA; d_gene: NA; v_gene: TRBV21-1; j_gene: TRBJ1-2; CDR3nt: TGTGCCAGCAGTCACAGGGGAAGATCAAGCGGCTACACCTTC; CDR3aa: CASSHRGRSSGYTF
abundance: NA; d_gene: NA; v_gene: TRBV13; j_gene: TRBJ2-1; CDR3nt: TGTGCCAGCAGCTTAGGAATCCGGGACTACAATGAGCAGTTCTTC; CDR3aa: CASSLGIRDYNEQFF
abundance: few; d_gene: NA; v_gene: TRBV11-2; j_gene: TRBJ2-1; CDR3nt: TGTGCCAGCAGCCCTCTTCAGGGTGGATATGAGCAGTTCTTC; CDR3aa: CASSPLQGGYEQFF
abundance: NA; d_gene: NA; v_gene: TRBV5-4; j_gene: TRBJ2-1; CDR3nt: TGTGCCAGCAGCTTGACTAGAAACAATGAGCAGTTCTTC; CDR3aa: CASSLTRNNEQFF
abundance: NA; d_gene: NA; v_gene: TRBV28; j_gene: TRBJ2-2; CDR3nt: TGTGCCAGCAGTTCACCGGTGGGGGAGCTGTTTTTT; CDR3aa: CASSSPVGELFF
abundance: NA; d_gene: TRBD1; v_gene: TRBV10-3; j_gene: TRBJ2-6; CDR3nt: TGTGCCACCCGGGACAGTAGCTCTGGGGCCAACGTCCTGACTTTC; CDR3aa: CATRDSSSGANVLTF
abundance: NA; d_gene: TRBD1; v_gene: TRBV27; j_gene: TRBJ2-7; CDR3nt: TGTGCCAGCAGTTCACAGGGGGATGAGGGTGAGCAGTACTTC; CDR3aa: CASSSQGDEGEQYF
abundance: NA; d_gene: TRBD1; v_gene: TRBV30; j_gene: TRBJ2-1; CDR3nt: TGTGCCTGGAGTGTAGGGACAGGGGGGTACAATGAGCAGTTCTTC; CDR3aa: CAWSVGTGGYNEQFF
abundance: NA; d_gene: TRBD1; v_gene: TRBV2; j_gene: TRBJ2-7; CDR3nt: TGTGCCAGCAGGAAGGGCGGACAGGGGACCGACGAGCAGTACTTC; CDR3aa: CASRKGGQGTDEQYF
abundance: NA; d_gene: TRBD1; v_gene: TRBV5-1; j_gene: TRBJ2-2; CDR3nt: TGCGCCAGCAGCACCGGGACAGACACCGGGGAGCTGTTTTTT; CDR3aa: CASSTGTDTGELFF
abundance: NA; d_gene: NA; v_gene: TRBV7-6; j_gene: TRBJ2-7; CDR3nt: TGTGCCAGCAGCTTAGCGGGGGCAGGGAGCTACGAGCAGTACTTC; CDR3aa: CASSLAGAGSYEQYF
abundance: NA; d_gene: NA; v_gene: TRBV5-6; j_gene: TRBJ2-7; CDR3nt: TGTGCCAGCAGCTTGAGGAGCTCCTACGAGCAGTACTTC; CDR3aa: CASSLRSSYEQYF
abundance: NA; d_gene: TRBD2; v_gene: TRBV7-9; j_gene: TRBJ2-7; CDR3nt: TGTGCCAGCAGCTTGGCCGTTGGGACTAGCGGGAACGAGCAGTACTTC; CDR3aa: CASSLAVGTSGNEQYF
abundance: NA; d_gene: TRBD1; v_gene: TRBV7-9; j_gene: TRBJ1-5; CDR3nt: TGTGCCAGCAGCTTAGGTAGGACAGGAAACAGCAATCAGCCCCAGCATTTT; CDR3aa: CASSLGRTGNSNQPQHF
abundance: NA; d_gene: NA; v_gene: TRBV7-2; j_gene: TRBJ1-5; CDR3nt: TGTGCCAGCAGCTTACCGGGTCCGAATCAGCCCCAGCATTTT; CDR3aa: CASSLPGPNQPQHF
abundance: NA; d_gene: NA; v_gene: TRBV11-2; j_gene: TRBJ1-3; CDR3nt: TGTGCCAGCAGCTCCGGGCGATCTGGAAACACCATATATTTT; CDR3aa: CASSSGRSGNTIYF
abundance: NA; d_gene: NA; v_gene: TRBV11-2; j_gene: TRBJ2-2; CDR3nt: TGTGCCAGCAGCCCCACCGCCCAGGCGGCGAACACCGGGGAGCTGTTTTTT; CDR3aa: CASSPTAQAANTGELFF
abundance: NA; d_gene: NA; v_gene: TRBV20-1; j_gene: TRBJ2-5; CDR3nt: TGCAGCGGAAATGGACTCGGGACCCAGTACTTC; CDR3aa: CSGNGLGTQYF
abundance: NA; d_gene: TRBD1; v_gene: TRBV4-3; j_gene: TRBJ2-7; CDR3nt: TGCGCCAGCAGCCAGGAACCGGGACAGGGAGGCTACGAGCAGTACTTC; CDR3aa: CASSQEPGQGGYEQYF
abundance: NA; d_gene: NA; v_gene: TRBV28; j_gene: TRBJ2-2; CDR3nt: TGTGCCAGCTCGAGGGGGGGCGCCGCCGGGGAGCTGTTTTTT; CDR3aa: CASSRGGAAGELFF
abundance: NA; d_gene: TRBD1; v_gene: TRBV5-4; j_gene: TRBJ1-5; CDR3nt: TGTGCCAGCAGCCTGGGGACAGGGCCGCACGAGCCCCAGCATTTT; CDR3aa: CASSLGTGPHEPQHF
abundance: NA; d_gene: TRBD1; v_gene: TRBV19; j_gene: TRBJ2-3; CDR3nt: TGTGCCACAAGCGTGGGACAGAGTCAAGATACGCAGTATTTT; CDR3aa: CATSVGQSQDTQYF
abundance: NA; d_gene: TRBD1; v_gene: TRBV2; j_gene: TRBJ2-7; CDR3nt: TGTGCCAGCATTAGGTCCCGAGACAGGGGTTACGAGCAGTACTTC; CDR3aa: CASIRSRDRGYEQYF
abundance: NA; d_gene: NA; v_gene: TRBV19; j_gene: TRBJ1-5; CDR3nt: TGTGCCAGTAGATGGGGCAGCCTAAATAGCAATCAGCCCCAGCATTTT; CDR3aa: CASRWGSLNSNQPQHF
abundance: NA; d_gene: TRBD1; v_gene: TRBV6-5; j_gene: TRBJ1-4; CDR3nt: TGTGCCAGCAGTTACTACACAGGGGGCGGTGAAAAACTGTTTTTT; CDR3aa: CASSYYTGGGEKLFF
abundance: NA; d_gene: NA; v_gene: TRBV10-3; j_gene: TRBJ2-7; CDR3nt: TGTGCCATCAGTGAGGGGGACCACGAGCAGTACTTC; CDR3aa: CAISEGDHEQYF
abundance: NA; d_gene: TRBD1; v_gene: TRBV28; j_gene: TRBJ1-1; CDR3nt: TGTGCCAGCACCCAGGGGGGGACTGAAGCTTTCTTT; CDR3aa: CASTQGGTEAFF
abundance: NA; d_gene: TRBD1; v_gene: TRBV11-1; j_gene: TRBJ2-1; CDR3nt: TGTGCCAGCAGCTTAGCGACAGGGGGCAATGAGCAGTTCTTC; CDR3aa: CASSLATGGNEQFF
abundance: once; d_gene: NA; v_gene: TRBV5-1; j_gene: TRBJ2-7; CDR3nt: TGCGCCAGCAGCTTGGAGTCTTTTTACGAGCAGTACTTC; CDR3aa: CASSLESFYEQYF
abundance: NA; d_gene: NA; v_gene: TRBV6-6; j_gene: TRBJ1-2; CDR3nt: TGTGCCAGCAGCCCCCAGGGAGGGAAGTATGGCTACACCTTC; CDR3aa: CASSPQGGKYGYTF
abundance: NA; d_gene: NA; v_gene: TRBV28; j_gene: TRBJ2-6; CDR3nt: TGTGCCAGCAGACCACCCCGGGGGAACTCTGGGGCCAACGTCCTGACTTTC; CDR3aa: CASRPPRGNSGANVLTF
abundance: few; d_gene: NA; v_gene: TRBV19; j_gene: TRBJ1-2; CDR3nt: TGTGCCAGTAGTATAGAAAGGGTTCCTAACTATGGCTACACCTTC; CDR3aa: CASSIERVPNYGYTF
abundance: NA; d_gene: TRBD1; v_gene: TRBV5-1; j_gene: TRBJ1-1; CDR3nt: TGCGCCAGCAGCTTGGGGGGGACAGGATCCGGGAACACTGAAGCTTTCTTT; CDR3aa: CASSLGGTGSGNTEAFF
abundance: NA; d_gene: TRBD1; v_gene: TRBV29-1; j_gene: TRBJ2-3; CDR3nt: TGCAGCGTTCTAGGGACAGGGAGTACAGATACGCAGTATTTT; CDR3aa: CSVLGTGSTDTQYF
abundance: once; d_gene: TRBD1; v_gene: TRBV5-5; j_gene: TRBJ2-1; CDR3nt: TGTGCCAGCAGCCTCGACAGGGGAGGCTACAATGAGCAGTTCTTC; CDR3aa: CASSLDRGGYNEQFF
abundance: NA; d_gene: NA; v_gene: TRBV5-6; j_gene: TRBJ2-1; CDR3nt: TGTGCCAGCAGCTTTCGGGCCAGCTCCTACAATGAGCAGTTCTTC; CDR3aa: CASSFRASSYNEQFF
abundance: NA; d_gene: NA; v_gene: TRBV4-2; j_gene: TRBJ2-5; CDR3nt: TGTGCCAGCAGCCAAGGACAGCAAGAGACCCAGTACTTC; CDR3aa: CASSQGQQETQYF
abundance: NA; d_gene: NA; v_gene: TRBV9; j_gene: TRBJ2-6; CDR3nt: TGTGCCAGCAGCAATTTCCAGGGTTCTGGGGCCAACGTCCTGACTTTC; CDR3aa: CASSNFQGSGANVLTF